This TCR beta chain was documented in a study of PD-1 blockade in classical Hodgkin lymphoma. Study overall: Nivolumab dosed at 3 mg/kg went to patients intravenously every 2 weeks.

This table comes from immunoSEQ multiplex PCR, and its TCRdb copy is limited to in-frame clones, with some not included. The sample yields 45,000 to 50,000 clones, 80% seen once. This clone is a singleton in its sample. Its antigen is unknown. CDR1 and CDR2 from the germline V gene are SGHRS and YFSETQ. With 0 bases removed from V and 0 bases from J, the gap between germline ends came to 12 bases. The CDR3 has 16 residues. Study findings and constraints: What drove the repertoire differences, possibly disease activity or prior therapy, has not been defined. Newly diagnosed and completely responding patients shared comparable baseline diversity.

Brentuximab vedotin exposure varied among the patients, all of whom had relapsed after autologous stem cell transplantation. The clonotype comes from a human donor with classical Hodgkin lymphoma. The source material was peripheral blood mononuclear cells (PBMCs), sampled before the second cycle of nivolumab. The chain links TRBV5-1 to TRBJ1-1; D gene ambiguous. The CDR3 DNA follows: TGCGCCAGCAGCTTGGACGCCGGTAACATGAACACTGAAGCTTTCTTT. Amino acids: CASSLDAGNMNTEAFF.